The text below deals with one TCR beta chain. Sequencing was performed with immunoSEQ multiplex PCR; in TCRdb, only in-frame clones are kept and a portion is missing. The sample consists of 55,000 to 70,000 clones, less than 90% of them appearing once. Systemic immunosuppression or autoimmune disease history was grounds to exclude patients. This CDR3 region has 16 residues. From germline, CDR1 is PRHDT and CDR2 FYEKMQ (reference sequence). The V end lost 0 bases, the J end lost 0 bases, and 10 bases lay between the germline ends. The sample originates from a study of OX40 agonist ivuxolimab in advanced cancers. On the study more broadly: Males comprised approximately 84% of the group, whose mean age was about 61 years (range 23 to 79).

The TCR sequence derives from an adult with an advanced solid tumor such as melanoma, head and neck, liver or kidney cancer. V is TRBV13 and J is TRBJ2-3; maybe TRBD2 (5 bases). The sample here was CD4+ or CD8+ T cells sorted from blood, taken in a trial of the OX40 agonist ivuxolimab. The CDR3: CASSLGVRVSTDTQYF. The CDR3 DNA is TGTGCCAGCAGCTTAGGGGTGCGGGTGAGCACAGATACGCAGTATTTT.